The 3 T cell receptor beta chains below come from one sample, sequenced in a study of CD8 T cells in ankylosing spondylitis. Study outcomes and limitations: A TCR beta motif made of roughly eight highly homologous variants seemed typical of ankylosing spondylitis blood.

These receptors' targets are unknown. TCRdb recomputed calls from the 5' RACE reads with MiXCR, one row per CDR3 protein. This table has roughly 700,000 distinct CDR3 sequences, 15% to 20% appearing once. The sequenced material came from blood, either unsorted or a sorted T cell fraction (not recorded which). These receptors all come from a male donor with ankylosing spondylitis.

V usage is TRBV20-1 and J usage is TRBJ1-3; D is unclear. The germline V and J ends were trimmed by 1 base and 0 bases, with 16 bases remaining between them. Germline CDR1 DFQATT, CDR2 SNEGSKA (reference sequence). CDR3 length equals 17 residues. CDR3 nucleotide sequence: TGCAGTGCTAGAGGCCCAGCCGACTTAGTCTCTGGAAACACCATATATTTT. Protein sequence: CSARGPADLVSGNTIYF.

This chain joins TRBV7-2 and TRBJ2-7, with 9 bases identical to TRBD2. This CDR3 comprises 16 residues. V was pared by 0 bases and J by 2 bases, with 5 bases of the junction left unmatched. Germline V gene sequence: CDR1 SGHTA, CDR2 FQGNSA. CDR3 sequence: CASSLAAVAGAYEQYF. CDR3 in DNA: TGTGCCAGCAGCTTAGCTGCCGTAGCGGGAGCCTACGAGCAGTACTTC. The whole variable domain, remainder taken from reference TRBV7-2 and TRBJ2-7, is GAGVSQSPSNKVTEKGKDVELRCDPISGHTALYWYRQSLGQGLEFLIYFQGNSAPDKSGLPSDRFSAERTGGSVSTLTIQRTQQEDSAVYLCASSLAAVAGAYEQYFGPGTRLTVT.

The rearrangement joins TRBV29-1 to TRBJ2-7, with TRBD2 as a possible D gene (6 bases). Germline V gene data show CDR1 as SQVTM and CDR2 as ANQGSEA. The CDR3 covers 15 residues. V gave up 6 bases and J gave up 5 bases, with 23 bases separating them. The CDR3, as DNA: TGCAGCGTGGCTCCCCTGCGTGGGGGGAAGGACGAGCAGTACTTC. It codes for CSVAPLRGGKDEQYF.